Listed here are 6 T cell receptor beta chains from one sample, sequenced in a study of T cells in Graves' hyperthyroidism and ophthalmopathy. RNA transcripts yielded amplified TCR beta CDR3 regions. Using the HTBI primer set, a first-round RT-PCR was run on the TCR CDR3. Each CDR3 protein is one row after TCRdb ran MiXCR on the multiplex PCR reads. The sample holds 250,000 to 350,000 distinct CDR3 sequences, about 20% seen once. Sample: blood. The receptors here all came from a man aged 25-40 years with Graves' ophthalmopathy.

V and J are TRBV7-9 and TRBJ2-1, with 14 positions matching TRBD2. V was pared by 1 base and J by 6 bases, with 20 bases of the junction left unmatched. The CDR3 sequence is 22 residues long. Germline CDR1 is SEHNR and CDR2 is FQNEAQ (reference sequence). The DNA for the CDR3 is TGTGCCAGCAGCTTAGTCTTTGGGATCAGTGGGACTAGCGGGAGTTGGAGCAATGAGCAGTTCTTC. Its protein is CASSLVFGISGTSGSWSNEQFF.

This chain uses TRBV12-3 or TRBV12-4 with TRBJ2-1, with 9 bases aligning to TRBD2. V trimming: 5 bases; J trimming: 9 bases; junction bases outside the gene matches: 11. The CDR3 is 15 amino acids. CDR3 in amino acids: CASSRASGNRSEQFF. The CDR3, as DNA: TGTGCCAGCAGTAGAGCTAGCGGGAACCGGAGTGAGCAGTTCTTC.

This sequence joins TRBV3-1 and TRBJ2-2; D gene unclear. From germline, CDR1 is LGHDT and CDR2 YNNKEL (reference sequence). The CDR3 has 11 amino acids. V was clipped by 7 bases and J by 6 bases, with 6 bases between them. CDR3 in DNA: TGTGCCAGCACCCACGCCGGGGAGCTGTTTTTT. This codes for CASTHAGELFF.

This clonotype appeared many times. The CDR3: CSAGEAGSYNEQFF. The CDR3 nucleotides are TGCAGTGCTGGGGAGGCTGGGTCGTACAATGAGCAGTTCTTC. The V and J genes are TRBV20-1 and TRBJ2-1, with a possible D match to TRBD2 (6 bases). The CDR3 extends over 14 amino acids. Trimming removed 5 bases from V and 4 bases from J, with 15 bases in between. The germline CDR1 and CDR2 sequences are DFQATT and SNEGSKA (reference sequence).

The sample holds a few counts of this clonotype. CDR3 nucleotides: TGTGCCAGCAGCGTAGTACCAGGTAACACTGAAGCTTTCTTT. Protein sequence: CASSVVPGNTEAFF. The V and J genes are TRBV9 and TRBJ1-1, with D unresolved. Trimming left V 0 bases short and J 2 bases short, with 8 bases between. The CDR3 is 14 amino acids. In germline, CDR1 is SGDLS, CDR2 YYNGEE.

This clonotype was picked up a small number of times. In nucleotides, the CDR3 is TGTGCTAGTGGCCCGTCGCCGGGACAGGGAGGCTACACCTTC. Amino acid sequence: CASGPSPGQGGYTF. The gene calls are TRBV12-5 and TRBJ1-2; 9 nucleotides align to TRBD1. The CDR3 is 14 residues long. V shed 6 bases and J 8 bases; nucleotides not matched to a gene: 10. Germline CDR1 reads LGHNT; CDR2 reads FRNRAP.